This is a list of T cell receptor beta chains from one sample in a study of blood T cells in healthy people across ages. TCRdb reprocessed the 5' RACE reads via MiXCR and lists one record per CDR3 protein. The table has roughly 730,000 distinct CDR3 sequences, around three fifths seen once. Sample: blood. These receptors originate from a man aged 40-55 years in good health. CDR3s include the opening cysteine and the closing phenylalanine or tryptophan.

V: TRBV20-1
J: TRBJ2-1
CDR3: CSARTAGNANEQFF

V: TRBV5-1
J: TRBJ2-3
CDR3: CASSLRTSGSMEDTQYF

V: TRBV12-3/TRBV12-4
J: TRBJ2-1
CDR3: CASSFSGRNYNEQFF

V: TRBV20-1
J: TRBJ1-2
CDR3: CSAKRGQNRPGGYTF

V: TRBV29-1
J: TRBJ2-3
CDR3: CNVGQLDTDTQYF

V: TRBV5-5
J: TRBJ1-1
CDR3: CASSLAPPTEAFF

V: TRBV6-5
J: TRBJ2-7
CDR3: CASSYGTADEQYF

V: TRBV7-3
J: TRBJ2-1
CDR3: CASSSRLGGGAGLAGNEQFF

V: TRBV27
J: .
CDR3: CASSLWPGGLETQYF

V: TRBV27
J: TRBJ1-5
CDR3: CASSLNSRSIGQPQHF

V: TRBV6-2/TRBV6-3
J: TRBJ1-1
CDR3: CASSVPQGQVGPNTEAFF

V: TRBV5-1
J: TRBJ2-5
CDR3: CASSLDPDKRETQYF

V: TRBV6-2/TRBV6-3
J: TRBJ2-5
CDR3: CATDSAGNPQETQYF

V: TRBV25-1
J: TRBJ2-7
CDR3: CASSDISAPPYEQYF

V: TRBV7-2
J: TRBJ2-3
CDR3: CASSLVSGGLTDTQYF

V: TRBV4-2
J: TRBJ2-7
CDR3: CASSRTRLAESYEQYF

V: TRBV7-8
J: TRBJ2-3
CDR3: CASSPDLRGIDTQYF

V: TRBV29-1
J: TRBJ2-3
CDR3: CSVETGGTDTQYF

V: TRBV25-1
J: TRBJ1-4
CDR3: CASSGQGAWEKLFF

V: TRBV6-5
J: TRBJ2-1
CDR3: CASSRTGVRNEQFF

V: TRBV28
J: TRBJ2-3
CDR3: CASSLGQGASLYGTQYF

V: TRBV10-2
J: TRBJ1-2
CDR3: CASSGTRTGGNGYTF

V: TRBV24-1
J: TRBJ2-6
CDR3: CATSDPGQGAAAGANVLTF

V: TRBV29-1
J: TRBJ2-2
CDR3: CSALGLAGQTGELFF

V: TRBV5-1
J: TRBJ2-7
CDR3: CASRPPGAPNYEQYF

V: TRBV4-1
J: TRBJ2-5
CDR3: CASSQSPGGTLQETQYF

V: TRBV7-2
J: TRBJ2-5
CDR3: CASSSGWETQYF

V: TRBV6-5
J: TRBJ1-2
CDR3: CASSYSDPIYGYTF

V: TRBV6-5
J: .
CDR3: CASRGTSDYEQYF

V: TRBV4-3
J: TRBJ1-1
CDR3: CASSQEVIKGTEAFF

V: TRBV13
J: TRBJ1-2
CDR3: CASSLKGDPFWGYTF

V: TRBV20-1
J: TRBJ1-5
CDR3: CSARDPWVARGDSNQPQHF

V: TRBV12-3/TRBV12-4
J: TRBJ1-4
CDR3: CASSFQGSTNEKLFF

V: TRBV15
J: TRBJ2-3
CDR3: CATSRYTSDTQYF

V: TRBV20-1
J: TRBJ1-1
CDR3: CSARTGETEAFF

V: TRBV10-3
J: TRBJ1-2
CDR3: CAISSELTGYTF

V: TRBV7-2
J: TRBJ1-5
CDR3: CASSLGGGNNQPQHF

V: TRBV29-1
J: TRBJ1-2
CDR3: CSVEELQGGGYTF

V: TRBV10-3
J: TRBJ2-5
CDR3: CAIHAHLQETQYF

V: TRBV28
J: TRBJ1-5
CDR3: CASTDTGVGGAQHF

V: TRBV7-2
J: TRBJ2-6
CDR3: CASSRTSTGANVLTF

V: TRBV4-1
J: TRBJ2-4
CDR3: CASSPPGLAGKYF

V: TRBV10-2
J: TRBJ1-2
CDR3: CASSFDSNALYTF

V: TRBV9
J: TRBJ1-2
CDR3: CASSPRPPGTAYGYTF

V: TRBV29-1
J: TRBJ2-1
CDR3: CSVEDLREQFF

V: TRBV4-3
J: TRBJ1-1
CDR3: CASSQDQGSTEAFF

V: TRBV7-9
J: TRBJ2-5
CDR3: CASSFTGLAKKETQYF

V: TRBV25-1
J: TRBJ1-2
CDR3: CASSEYGGAAFYGYTF

V: TRBV10-3
J: TRBJ1-4
CDR3: CAISDTLGTNEKLFF

V: TRBV5-6
J: TRBJ1-4
CDR3: CASNLKQAGTKLFF

V: TRBV28
J: TRBJ2-5
CDR3: CASSLGLAGGGLSETQYF